This T cell receptor (beta chain) was identified during a study of blood T cell repertoires in COVID-19. Study-wide background: The United States, Italy and Spain provided the acute and convalescent COVID-19 samples.

The germline V gene has CDR1 LNHDA and CDR2 SQIVND (reference sequence). The CDR3 has 14 residues. V was shortened by 7 bases and J by 3 bases, with 15 bases between the two germline ends. Profiling relied on immunoSEQ multiplex PCR, and the TCRdb table lists in-frame clones only, not all of them. The table includes approximately 490,000 clones, around 90% detected once. The sequenced material came from PBMCs or T cells enriched from blood (not recorded which). The sequence came from a woman younger than 30 who had recovered from COVID-19. The V gene is TRBV19, the J gene TRBJ1-1; weak D call: TRBD1 (6 bases). The CDR3 DNA reads TGTGCCAGTAACCAAAGGGGGGGGGACACTGAAGCTTTCTTT. It translates to CASNQRGGDTEAFF.